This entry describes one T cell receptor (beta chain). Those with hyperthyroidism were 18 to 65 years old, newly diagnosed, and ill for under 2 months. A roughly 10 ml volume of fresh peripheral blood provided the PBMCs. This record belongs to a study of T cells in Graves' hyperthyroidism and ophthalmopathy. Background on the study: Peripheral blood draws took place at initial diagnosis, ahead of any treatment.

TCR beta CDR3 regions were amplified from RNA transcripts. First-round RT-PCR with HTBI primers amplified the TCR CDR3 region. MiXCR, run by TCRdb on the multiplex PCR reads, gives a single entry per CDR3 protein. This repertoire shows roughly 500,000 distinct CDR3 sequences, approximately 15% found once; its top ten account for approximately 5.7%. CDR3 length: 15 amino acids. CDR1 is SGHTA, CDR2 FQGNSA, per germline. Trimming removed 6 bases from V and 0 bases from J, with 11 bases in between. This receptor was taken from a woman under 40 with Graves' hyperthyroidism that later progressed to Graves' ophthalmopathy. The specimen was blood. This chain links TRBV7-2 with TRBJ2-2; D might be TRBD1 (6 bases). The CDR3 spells CASSFDRTNTGELFF. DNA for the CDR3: TGTGCCAGCAGTTTCGACAGGACGAACACCGGGGAGCTGTTTTTT.